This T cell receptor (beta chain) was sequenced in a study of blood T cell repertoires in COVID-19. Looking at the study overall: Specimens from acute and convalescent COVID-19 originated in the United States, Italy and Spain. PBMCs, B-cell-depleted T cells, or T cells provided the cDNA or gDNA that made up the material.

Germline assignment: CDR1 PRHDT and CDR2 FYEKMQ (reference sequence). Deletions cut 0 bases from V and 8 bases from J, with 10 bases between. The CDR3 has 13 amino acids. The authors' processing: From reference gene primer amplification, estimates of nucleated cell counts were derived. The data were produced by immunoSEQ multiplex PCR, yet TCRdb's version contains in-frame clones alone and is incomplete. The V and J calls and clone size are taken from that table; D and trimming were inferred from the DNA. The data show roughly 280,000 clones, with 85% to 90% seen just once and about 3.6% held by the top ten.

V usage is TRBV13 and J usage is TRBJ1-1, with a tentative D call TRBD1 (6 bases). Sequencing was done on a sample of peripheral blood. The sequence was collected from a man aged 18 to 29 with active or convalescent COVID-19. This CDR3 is CASSLGRGREAFF. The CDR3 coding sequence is TGTGCCAGCAGCTTAGGCAGGGGCCGCGAAGCTTTCTTT.